The 5 T cell receptor beta chains below all came from one sample that was sequenced in a study of CD8 T cells in ankylosing spondylitis (dated by TCRdb to 2015 to 2018). The paper as a whole reports these results and caveats: A TCR beta motif made up of eight or nine highly homologous amino acid variants appeared to be characteristic of blood from ankylosing spondylitis patients.

These receptors have no identified antigens. Libraries were constructed by 5' RACE. This sample was sequenced with an Illumina HiSeq 2500. The public reads were run again by TCRdb, first through fastp at Q25 and then through MiXCR, and only productive beta chains were kept. One record per CDR3 amino acid sequence lists the most common genes and DNA. Here the sample has some 700,000 distinct CDR3 sequences; around 20% occur a single time. Over 15% of the sample is in the top ten clones. Material: blood, either unsorted or a sorted T cell fraction (not recorded which). These receptor sequences come from a male donor with ankylosing spondylitis.

The V gene is TRBV11-2, the J gene TRBJ2-6; D is undetermined. The germline V gene has CDR1 SGHAT and CDR2 FQNNGV. The CDR3 is made up of 16 amino acids. V dropped 3 bases and J dropped 4 bases, with 13 bases sitting between them. As DNA, the CDR3 is TGTGCCAGCAGCTTCCCCACTATAGCCGGGGCCAACGTCCTGACTTTC. Protein sequence: CASSFPTIAGANVLTF.

This clonotype was observed a few times. This sequence joins TRBV28 and TRBJ2-1; weak D call: TRBD2 (6 bases). The CDR3 runs 15 residues. Germline loops: CDR1 MDHEN, CDR2 SYDVKM. The V gene lost 8 bases and the J gene lost 1 base, with 15 bases spanning the gap. The CDR3 DNA sequence: TGTGCCAGCGGAAGACGGGAGTTGTCCTACAATGAGCAGTTCTTC. This codes for CASGRRELSYNEQFF. The variable domain in full, completed from reference TRBV28 and TRBJ2-1, reads DVKVTQSSRYLVKRTGEKVFLECVQDMDHENMFWYRQDPGLGLRLIYFSYDVKMKEKGDIPEGYSVSREKKERFSLILESASTNQTSMYLCASGRRELSYNEQFFGPGTRLTVL.

V and J are TRBV28 and TRBJ1-4; 9 nucleotides align to TRBD1. CDR3 size: 16 residues. V lost 6 bases and J lost 2; bases outside the gene matches: 7. Per the germline V gene, CDR1 is MDHEN and CDR2 is SYDVKM. CDR3: CASRTDRGWTNEKLFF. The CDR3 DNA reads as TGTGCCAGCAGGACGGACAGGGGATGGACTAATGAAAAACTGTTTTTT.

This chain links TRBV29-1 with TRBJ2-3, with D perhaps TRBD1 (6 bases). Trimming stripped 4 bases from V and 2 bases from J, with 10 bases between. The CDR3 consists of 13 residues. The germline gives CDR1 SQVTM, CDR2 ANQGSEA. CDR3 in amino acids: CSVVQGNTDTQYF. The CDR3 nucleotides read TGCAGCGTTGTTCAGGGGAACACAGATACGCAGTATTTT.

The chain couples TRBV5-1 to TRBJ1-5; no reliable D call. V dropped 0 bases and J dropped 2 bases, with 9 bases sitting between them. In germline, CDR1 is SGHRS, CDR2 YFSETQ. This CDR3 contains 15 residues. Here the CDR3 DNA reads TGCGCCAGCAGCTTGGCGGGTCTTCGCAATCAGCCCCAGCATTTT. Translated, it gives CASSLAGLRNQPQHF. The entire variable domain, with the rest obtained from reference TRBV5-1 and TRBJ1-5, is as follows: KAGVTQTPRYLIKTRGQQVTLSCSPISGHRSVSWYQQTPGQGLQFLFEYFSETQRNKGNFPGRFSGRQFSNSRSEMNVSTLELGDSALYLCASSLAGLRNQPQHFGDGTRLSIL.